The 31 T cell receptor beta chains listed next were all sequenced from one sample in a study of identical twins. TCRdb recomputed calls from the 5' RACE reads with MiXCR, one row per CDR3 protein. This table holds 460,000 or so distinct CDR3 sequences, 14% found once. This same sample was also taken into another study, of yellow fever vaccine responses in identical twins.

Material for sequencing was CD4+ T cells sorted from blood. Receptors originate from a woman between 18 and 29 years old in good health.

This clonotype was seen a few times. The V and J genes are TRBV5-1 and TRBJ2-2; the D gene is possibly TRBD2 (5 bases). Trimming pared 0 bases from V and 0 bases from J, leaving 9 bases between. Germline V gene lookup returns CDR1 SGHRS and CDR2 YFSETQ. The CDR3 totals 16 residues. The CDR3 DNA reads as TGCGCCAGCAGCTTGGCGGGAATTGCGAACACCGGGGAGCTGTTTTTT. This translates into CASSLAGIANTGELFF.

This clonotype was observed at least ten times. The V call is TRBV28, the J call TRBJ2-1; D is uncertain. Trimming pared 7 bases from V and 3 bases from J, leaving 16 bases between. The CDR3 length is 15 residues. Germline CDR1 MDHEN, CDR2 SYDVKM. CDR3 residues: CASISSPSNYNEQFF. The CDR3 DNA sequence: TGTGCCAGCATCTCATCACCCTCCAACTACAATGAGCAGTTCTTC.

This sequence joins TRBV10-3 and TRBJ2-7; D perhaps matches TRBD1 (6 bases). Deletions cut 8 bases from V and 3 bases from J, with 20 bases between. Germline CDR1 reads ENHRY; CDR2 reads SYGVKD. This CDR3 has 15 amino acids. CDR3 sequence: CAIATLRTDFYEQYF. The DNA of the CDR3 is TGTGCCATCGCGACCCTCAGGACAGACTTCTACGAGCAGTACTTC.

This clonotype was detected a few times. This sequence joins TRBV20-1 and TRBJ2-3; 7 bases align to TRBD2. The V gene end was trimmed by 2 bases and the J gene end by 6 bases; junction bases not matched to a gene: 11. CDR3 length equals 15 residues. The germline gives CDR1 DFQATT, CDR2 SNEGSKA (reference sequence). The CDR3 DNA reads as TGCAGTGCTAGACCGCCCCGACTAGCAAGGGATACGCAGTATTTT. Its protein is CSARPPRLARDTQYF.

This clonotype was recorded at least ten times. The chain is built from TRBV5-1 and TRBJ2-3; D not certain. V lost 1 base to trimming and J lost 1 base, with 7 bases between them. From germline, CDR1 is SGHRS and CDR2 YFSETQ. The CDR3 length is 14 residues. The chain's CDR3 is CASSLQKGTDTQYF. The CDR3 DNA reads TGCGCCAGCAGCTTGCAGAAGGGCACAGATACGCAGTATTTT.

This chain joins TRBV30 and TRBJ1-6; D not resolved. The CDR3 extends over 17 amino acids. Germline loops: CDR1 GTSNPN, CDR2 SVGIG (reference sequence). Trimming took off 0 bases at V and 3 bases at J, with 15 bases between the two ends. CDR3 protein: CAWSVILTGFYNSPLHF. DNA of the CDR3: TGTGCCTGGAGTGTTATACTCACCGGGTTCTATAATTCACCCCTCCACTTT.

This clonotype was seen a few times. The chain links TRBV5-5 to TRBJ2-1; D not certain. The germline V gene has CDR1 SGHKS and CDR2 YYEKEE (reference sequence). The CDR3 loop spans 15 amino acids. With 0 bases removed from V and 0 bases from J, the gap between germline ends came to 7 bases. The DNA of the CDR3 is TGTGCCAGCAGCTTGGAAATAAGCTCCTACAATGAGCAGTTCTTC. This sequence encodes CASSLEISSYNEQFF.

This chain connects TRBV6-1 to TRBJ1-4, with D possibly being TRBD1 (5 bases). This CDR3 has 13 amino acids. Germline CDR1 MNHNS, CDR2 SASEGT. V was shortened by 6 bases and J by 4 bases, with 9 bases between the two germline ends. This CDR3 reads CASRPDSNEKLFF. DNA of the CDR3: TGTGCCAGCAGACCCGACAGTAATGAAAAACTGTTTTTT.

V gene TRBV2 combines with J gene TRBJ2-1, with a weak D call TRBD1 (6 bases). This CDR3 is built from 16 residues. Per the germline V gene, CDR1 is SNHLY and CDR2 is FYNNEI. Trimming stripped 6 bases from V and 3 bases from J, with 18 bases between. CDR3 bases: TGTGCCAGCAGGGTGAACCCCAGACAGGTCTACAATGAGCAGTTCTTC. The encoded protein is CASRVNPRQVYNEQFF.

The chain is built from TRBV14 and TRBJ2-7; 8 bases align to TRBD1. Germline CDR1 reads SGHDN; CDR2 reads FVKESK. V trimming: 0 bases; J trimming: 1 base; junction bases outside the gene matches: 14. The CDR3 consists of 19 residues. The CDR3 spells CASSQEKHSRQGISYEQYF. CDR3 bases: TGTGCCAGCAGCCAAGAGAAACATTCCAGACAGGGGATATCCTACGAGCAGTACTTC.

At least ten counts were recorded for this clonotype. The rearrangement uses TRBV5-6 and TRBJ2-7; possibly TRBD2 for D (5 bases). Germline V CDR1 and CDR2: SGHDT, YYEEEE. The V gene lost 3 bases and the J gene lost 4 bases, with 14 bases spanning the gap. This CDR3 spans 14 amino acids. The CDR3 loop reads CASSWRIRGYEQYF. As DNA, the CDR3 is TGTGCCAGCAGCTGGAGGATTCGAGGATACGAGCAGTACTTC.

This rearrangement joins TRBV7-9 to TRBJ2-7; 7 bases agree with TRBD1. With V trimmed by 5 bases and J by 2 bases, 6 bases remained unmatched. The CDR3 totals 14 residues. Per the germline V gene, CDR1 is SEHNR and CDR2 is FQNEAQ (reference sequence). CDR3 protein: CASSPGGAAYEQYF. CDR3 nucleotides: TGTGCCAGCAGCCCAGGGGGTGCAGCCTACGAGCAGTACTTC.

This clonotype has just a few counts. The V and J genes are TRBV19 and TRBJ1-6; TRBD1 might be the D (5 bases). Germline CDR1 LNHDA, CDR2 SQIVND (reference sequence). Trimming removed 5 bases from V and 10 bases from J, with 12 bases in between. CDR3 length equals 13 residues. CDR3 residues: CASSPTQGSPLHF. The CDR3 DNA follows: TGTGCCAGTAGTCCCACGCAGGGCTCACCCCTCCACTTT.

The table lists this clonotype with a few counts. The CDR3 DNA follows: TGTGCCATCAGTGAATTGGGTAACACCGGGGAGCTGTTTTTT. Amino acid sequence: CAISELGNTGELFF. The genes are TRBV10-3 and TRBJ2-2; D gene uncertain. The germline gives CDR1 ENHRY, CDR2 SYGVKD. The CDR3 loop spans 14 amino acids. The V end was cut by 3 bases, the J end by 2 bases, with 7 bases between.

This clonotype has a handful of counts. One junction end does not reproduce the germline sequence, and a read error may be involved. The gene calls are TRBV5-5 and TRBJ2-1; a possible D gene is TRBD1 (5 bases). CDR1 and CDR2 from the germline V gene are SGHKS and YYEKEE (reference sequence). The CDR3 sequence is 13 residues long. In DNA, the CDR3 is TGTGCCAGCAGCTTGGTAGCCGACAGCCGTAAAATCTTC. This sequence encodes CASSLVADSRKIF.

The chain links TRBV28 to TRBJ2-1, with D possibly TRBD2 on 6 matching bases. V lost 7 bases and J 5 bases, leaving 15 bases between the germline ends. The CDR3 extends over 14 amino acids. Germline CDR1 reads MDHEN; CDR2 reads SYDVKM. CDR3: CASTFGSPHNEQFF. The DNA of the CDR3 is TGTGCCAGCACCTTCGGGAGCCCCCACAATGAGCAGTTCTTC.

The V gene is TRBV6-6, the J gene TRBJ1-2; D is undetermined. From germline, CDR1 is MNHNY and CDR2 SVGAGI (reference sequence). The CDR3 runs to 13 residues. Deletions cut 5 bases from V and 6 bases from J, with 13 bases between. CDR3 DNA sequence: TGTGCCAGCAGTGCCTTCGCTGAAGATGGCTACACCTTC. Translating gives CASSAFAEDGYTF.

The V and J genes are TRBV6-4 and TRBJ2-3; 7 bases line up with TRBD1. V shed 6 bases, J shed 1 base, and the junction held 4 bases outside the gene matches. CDR3 length: 14 amino acids. Germline V lookup: CDR1 MRHNA, CDR2 SNTAGT. CDR3 sequence reads: CASRQGPGTDTQYF. The DNA of the CDR3 is TGTGCCAGCAGACAGGGGCCGGGCACAGATACGCAGTATTTT.

The chain has TRBV11-2 and TRBJ2-1; 9 bases align to TRBD2. CDR1 is SGHAT, CDR2 FQNNGV, per germline. V lost 5 bases to trimming and J lost 7 bases; unmatched junction nucleotides: 12. The CDR3 loop spans 16 amino acids. In nucleotides, the CDR3 is TGTGCCAGCAGCGCCTTGACTAGCGGAACACGGAATGAGCAGTTCTTC. Translated: CASSALTSGTRNEQFF. The full variable domain, in which reference TRBV11-2 and TRBJ2-1 provide the parts outside the CDR3, is EAGVAQSPRYKIIEKRQSVAFWCNPISGHATLYWYQQILGQGPKLLIQFQNNGVVDDSQLPKDRFSAERLKGVDSTLKIQPAKLEDSAVYLCASSALTSGTRNEQFFGPGTRLTVL.

The chain employs TRBV7-6 and TRBJ2-7; 13 bases line up with TRBD2. Germline V gene data show CDR1 as SGHVS and CDR2 as FNYEAQ. V was pared by 5 bases and J by 1 base, with 17 bases of the junction left unmatched. This CDR3 contains 20 residues. CDR3 sequence reads: CASSTPESTSGGPRSYEQYF. CDR3 coding DNA: TGTGCCAGCAGCACCCCAGAATCGACTAGCGGGGGGCCTCGTTCCTACGAGCAGTACTTC.

This chain joins TRBV6-5 and TRBJ2-5, with 8 bases lining up with TRBD1. This CDR3 region has 15 residues. Germline V lookup: CDR1 MNHEY, CDR2 SVGAGI. After removal of 4 bases from V and 3 bases from J, the junction contained 7 bases not matched to a gene. CDR3 DNA sequence: TGTGCCAGCAGTTGGATCGGACAGGGAAAAGAGACCCAGTACTTC. This codes for CASSWIGQGKETQYF.

The chain uses TRBV7-9 and TRBJ2-3; the match to TRBD1 covers 10 bases. V trimming: 5 bases; J trimming: 1 base; junction bases outside the gene matches: 9. This CDR3 comprises 17 residues. Germline V gives CDR1 SEHNR, CDR2 FQNEAQ (reference sequence). Here the CDR3 reads CASSTDRGFIGTDTQYF. In nucleotides, the CDR3 is TGTGCCAGCAGCACGGACAGGGGGTTCATTGGCACAGATACGCAGTATTTT.

In its sample, this clonotype was seen a few times. The chain employs TRBV20-1 and TRBJ2-2; tentative D call: TRBD2 (5 bases). Germline values: CDR1 DFQATT, CDR2 SNEGSKA (reference sequence). V lost 5 bases, J lost 4 bases, and 11 bases lay in between. CDR3 size: 13 residues. The DNA of the CDR3 is TGCAGTGCTGGAGGCAGACCCACCGGGGAGCTGTTTTTT. Amino acid sequence: CSAGGRPTGELFF.

This clonotype was recorded a few times. The genes are TRBV7-2 and TRBJ1-1; D uncertain. CDR3 length: 15 residues. Germline values: CDR1 SGHTA, CDR2 FQGNSA. V was cut by 1 base and J by 3 bases, with 12 bases left in between. The CDR3 reads CASSLGYGSDTEAFF. CDR3 sequence (DNA): TGTGCCAGCAGCTTAGGGTATGGGAGCGACACTGAAGCTTTCTTT.

This chain connects TRBV28 to TRBJ2-1; TRBD2 is a possible D gene (5 bases). The CDR3 runs 16 residues. Deletions cut 3 bases from V and 0 bases from J, with 12 bases between. Germline loops: CDR1 MDHEN, CDR2 SYDVKM. The CDR3 DNA follows: TGTGCCAGCAGTTTGGTAGCGCCGAGCTCCTACAATGAGCAGTTCTTC. Its protein product is CASSLVAPSSYNEQFF.

This chain connects TRBV10-3 to TRBJ1-6, with a possible D match to TRBD1 (5 bases). Between the trimmed V and J ends, which lost 2 bases and 5 bases, there was a span of 7 bases. In germline, CDR1 is ENHRY, CDR2 SYGVKD. This CDR3 comprises 14 residues. The CDR3 coding sequence is TGTGCCATCAGTGAGGGGGCTGATAATTCACCCCTCCACTTT. Amino acid sequence: CAISEGADNSPLHF.

This clonotype appeared a few times. The V call is TRBV3-1, the J call TRBJ1-1; tentatively, D is TRBD1 (5 bases). Trimming took 10 bases from V and 11 from J, leaving 17 bases between them. CDR3 length equals 11 residues. CDR1 and CDR2 (germline): LGHDT, YNNKEL (reference sequence). This CDR3 is CATGPSRMAFF. The CDR3 DNA reads TGTGCCACGGGACCCTCAAGGATGGCTTTCTTT.

The V and J genes are TRBV12-3 or TRBV12-4 and TRBJ2-7; TRBD1 matches at 9 bases. Germline trimming cut 5 bases from V and 1 base from J; bases unmatched to any gene: 3. This CDR3 has 14 amino acids. The CDR3 DNA reads as TGTGCCAGCAGTCACGGACAGGGGTCCTACGAGCAGTACTTC. Translation: CASSHGQGSYEQYF.

This clonotype was recorded a few times. The rearrangement joins TRBV9 to TRBJ2-1, with TRBD1 matching over 10 bases. There are 16 residues in the CDR3. Losses at the gene ends were 3 bases for V and 8 bases for J; bases not matched to a gene: 11. Germline-derived CDR1 and CDR2 are SGDLS and YYNGEE. The CDR3 nucleotides read TGTGCCAGCAGCGCGCGAGGGACAGGGGTTGGTCATGAGCAGTTCTTC. This sequence encodes CASSARGTGVGHEQFF.

V and J are TRBV28 and TRBJ1-5; 7 bases align to TRBD1. Losses at the gene ends were 3 bases for V and 0 bases for J; bases not matched to a gene: 11. Germline assignment: CDR1 MDHEN and CDR2 SYDVKM. The CDR3 has 18 amino acids. The CDR3 nucleotides are TGTGCCAGCAGTTTCGGTACTTCAGGGGGGGTTAGCAATCAGCCCCAGCATTTT. This encodes CASSFGTSGGVSNQPQHF.

CDR3 bases: TGTGCCAGCACTAACGGAGCGGGCTTCTCCTACAATGAGCAGTTCTTC. This sequence encodes CASTNGAGFSYNEQFF. V gene TRBV6-2 or TRBV6-3 combines with J gene TRBJ2-1, with D perhaps TRBD2 (6 bases). Between the trimmed V and J ends, which lost 7 bases and 0 bases, there was a span of 16 bases. Germline V gene data show CDR1 as MNHEY and CDR2 as SVGEGT. This CDR3 has 16 amino acids.